Below are 20 T cell receptor beta chains sequenced from a single sample in a study of cytomegalovirus exposure and HLA in healthy donors. This PCR relied on a set of 60 Vbeta primers and 13 Jbeta primers. Some clones are missing from TCRdb's copy, which holds only in-frame ones; the method was immunoSEQ multiplex PCR. The sample data list approximately 43,000 clones. The sequenced sample consisted of PBMCs. These receptors originate from a woman under 40 in good health and CMV-seronegative.

The chain is built from TRBV30 and TRBJ2-7; 11 nucleotides line up with TRBD2. The ends lost 2 bases at V and 0 bases at J; junction bases unmatched: 9. Germline V gives CDR1 GTSNPN, CDR2 SVGIG (reference sequence). CDR3 length: 17 amino acids. The CDR3 loop is CAWSPHLTSGSSYEQYF. In DNA, the CDR3 is TGTGCCTGGAGTCCCCATCTAACTAGCGGGAGCTCCTACGAGCAGTACTTC. Combining the CDR3 with reference TRBV30 and TRBJ2-7 gives the whole variable domain SQTIHQWPATLVQPVGSPLSLECTVEGTSNPNLYWYRQAAGRGLQLLFYSVGIGQISSEVPQNLSASRPQDRQFILSSKKLLLSDSGFYLCAWSPHLTSGSSYEQYFGPGTRLTVT.

The chain has TRBV5-1 and TRBJ2-5; 7 bases map to TRBD2. From germline, CDR1 is SGHRS and CDR2 YFSETQ. V dropped 5 bases and J dropped 1; count of bases not matched to a gene: 8. This CDR3 contains 15 residues. CDR3 in amino acids: CASRTSGAPQETQYF. CDR3 nucleotide sequence: TGCGCCAGCAGAACGAGCGGGGCGCCCCAAGAGACCCAGTACTTC. The full variable domain, in which reference TRBV5-1 and TRBJ2-5 provide the parts outside the CDR3, is KAGVTQTPRYLIKTRGQQVTLSCSPISGHRSVSWYQQTPGQGLQFLFEYFSETQRNKGNFPGRFSGRQFSNSRSEMNVSTLELGDSALYLCASRTSGAPQETQYFGPGTRLLVL.

The chain is built from TRBV27 and TRBJ1-2, with a possible D match to TRBD1 (5 bases). With 2 bases removed from V and 4 bases from J, the gap between germline ends came to 14 bases. CDR1 and CDR2 from the germline V gene are MNHEY and SMNVEV (reference sequence). The CDR3 extends over 15 amino acids. The CDR3 DNA follows: TGTGCCAGCAGTTTAGGTGGCCAAAGGGGCTATGGCTACACCTTC. Protein product: CASSLGGQRGYGYTF.

This chain connects TRBV10-3 to TRBJ2-3, with TRBD1 matching 10 bases. The CDR3 length is 16 residues. J gave up 5 bases and V 3 bases, and 8 bases lay outside the gene matches. CDR1 is ENHRY, CDR2 SYGVKD, per germline. CDR3 nucleotides: TGTGCCATCAGTGACCCTGGGACAGGGGCGATAGATACGCAGTATTTT. It specifies CAISDPGTGAIDTQYF.

The V call is TRBV19, the J call TRBJ1-1, with TRBD1 identical over 9 bases. Unmatched junction bases numbered 9, after V lost 6 bases and J lost 1 base. The CDR3 covers 16 residues. CDR1 and CDR2 (germline): LNHDA, SQIVND (reference sequence). CDR3 nucleotides: TGTGCCAGTAGGAAGGAAGGGACAGGGAGGAACACTGAAGCTTTCTTT. Translated: CASRKEGTGRNTEAFF. Drawing the rest from reference TRBV19 and TRBJ1-1, the complete variable domain is DGGITQSPKYLFRKEGQNVTLSCEQNLNHDAMYWYRQDPGQGLRLIYYSQIVNDFQKGDIAEGYSVSREKKESFPLTVTSAQKNPTAFYLCASRKEGTGRNTEAFFGQGTRLTVV.

The chain employs TRBV6-5 and TRBJ2-1; 12 bases agree with TRBD2. Germline values: CDR1 MNHEY, CDR2 SVGAGI. CDR3 length: 15 amino acids. Trimming at V came to 5 bases and at J to 7 bases, leaving 6 bases not matched to a gene. The CDR3 here is CASSPRLAGANEQFF. The CDR3 DNA reads as TGTGCCAGCAGTCCGAGACTAGCGGGAGCGAATGAGCAGTTCTTC.

This sequence joins TRBV14 and TRBJ2-2, with D possibly being TRBD2 (5 bases). This CDR3 spans 17 amino acids. Germline-derived CDR1 and CDR2 are SGHDN and FVKESK. V gave up 0 bases and J gave up 0 bases, with 11 bases separating them. This CDR3 is CASSQELWRPNTGELFF. The CDR3 bases are TGTGCCAGCAGCCAAGAACTTTGGAGGCCGAACACCGGGGAGCTGTTTTTT.

The chain uses TRBV10-1 and TRBJ2-1; a possible D gene is TRBD1 (5 bases). CDR1 is WNHNN, CDR2 SYGVQD, per germline (reference sequence). V dropped 1 base and J dropped 3 bases, with 10 bases sitting between them. The CDR3 has 15 residues. The CDR3 DNA reads TGCGCCAGCAGTGAGTTCAGTAGGGGCTACAATGAGCAGTTCTTC. It codes for CASSEFSRGYNEQFF.

V usage is TRBV6-5 and J usage is TRBJ2-6, with D possibly TRBD2 on 5 matching bases. The CDR3 contains 14 residues. Deletions cut 6 bases from V and 0 bases from J, with 6 bases between. Germline loops: CDR1 MNHEY, CDR2 SVGAGI. The CDR3 nucleotides are TGTGCCAGCAGCGGACTCTCTGGGGCCAACGTCCTGACTTTC. Translated, it gives CASSGLSGANVLTF.

The chain recombines TRBV10-3 with TRBJ1-2; D is unclear. Germline loops: CDR1 ENHRY, CDR2 SYGVKD. The CDR3 sequence is 14 residues long. Trimming stripped 5 bases from V and 0 bases from J, with 10 bases between. The CDR3 nucleotides are TGTGCCATCAGTTCCAGGAAAGCTAACTATGGCTACACCTTC. As protein: CAISSRKANYGYTF.

The chain recombines TRBV19 with TRBJ2-1; TRBD2 is a possible D gene (5 bases). Germline assignment: CDR1 LNHDA and CDR2 SQIVND (reference sequence). The V and J ends lost 10 bases and 10 bases respectively, with 20 bases between them. The length of the CDR3 is 13 residues. CDR3 DNA: TGTGCCACCGGCGAGGGCCGGCCGGGAGAGCAGTTCTTC. Its protein product is CATGEGRPGEQFF.

The chain combines TRBV19 with TRBJ2-1; 11 positions match TRBD2. Germline V gene sequence: CDR1 LNHDA, CDR2 SQIVND (reference sequence). The CDR3 contains 15 residues. V was clipped by 3 bases and J by 2 bases; unmatched bases: 0. The chain's CDR3 is CASSMTSGTYNEQFF. CDR3 DNA: TGTGCCAGTAGTATGACTAGCGGGACCTACAATGAGCAGTTCTTC.

V gene TRBV9 combines with J gene TRBJ2-7; D might be TRBD2 (6 bases). Germline V lookup: CDR1 SGDLS, CDR2 YYNGEE. Between the trimmed V and J ends, which lost 0 bases and 2 bases, there was a span of 12 bases. The CDR3 has 15 amino acids. For the CDR3, the DNA is TGTGCCAGCAGCGTAGACGGGACTGCGGCCTACGAGCAGTACTTC. Protein: CASSVDGTAAYEQYF.

CDR3 amino acids: CSQHRADTQYF. The CDR3, as DNA: TGCAGCCAACACAGGGCAGATACGCAGTATTTT. The chain joins TRBV29-1 to TRBJ2-3; D is possibly TRBD1 (6 bases). This CDR3 is 11 amino acids long. V lost 8 bases and J 4 bases, leaving 10 bases between the germline ends. The germline CDR1 and CDR2 sequences are SQVTM and ANQGSEA.

Concerning this clone: Other nucleotide sequences from this sample produce the same CDR3. V gene TRBV6-1 combines with J gene TRBJ2-5; 9 bases align to TRBD1. Trimming cost V 6 bases and J 4 bases; bases outside gene matches: 3. Germline CDR1 is MNHNS and CDR2 is SASEGT. The CDR3 has 13 residues. CDR3 coding DNA: TGTGCCAGCAGGGACAGGGGTGTAGAGACCCAGTACTTC. This gives the protein CASRDRGVETQYF.

The V and J genes are TRBV4-3 and TRBJ2-7; possibly TRBD2 for D (6 bases). CDR1 is LGHNA and CDR2 is YSLEER in the germline V gene. V lost 4 bases, J lost 2 bases, and 15 bases lay in between. The CDR3 is made up of 15 amino acids. CDR3 loop: CASSPTRGSTYEQYF. The DNA for the CDR3 is TGCGCCAGCAGCCCGACTAGAGGGAGTACCTACGAGCAGTACTTC.

This rearrangement joins TRBV7-4 to TRBJ1-2; no clear D gene. CDR1 is SGHVT, CDR2 SQSDAQ, per germline. The CDR3 extends over 11 amino acids. The V gene lost 10 bases and the J gene lost 4 bases, with 10 bases spanning the gap. The CDR3 sequence is CANPLGYGYTF. DNA of the CDR3: TGTGCCAACCCACTTGGCTATGGCTACACCTTC.

The J gene is TRBJ2-7, the V gene TRBV18; 7 bases line up with TRBD1. Germline values: CDR1 KGHSH, CDR2 LQKENI. CDR3 length equals 17 residues. Germline trimming cut 6 bases from V and 0 bases from J; bases unmatched to any gene: 14. CDR3 nucleotide sequence: TGTGCCAGCTCGCAGAATCACCTCGGGACAGTCTCCTACGAGCAGTACTTC. This codes for CASSQNHLGTVSYEQYF.

The chain employs TRBV4-2 and TRBJ2-1, with TRBD2 matching over 8 bases. Losses at the gene ends were 0 bases for V and 9 bases for J; bases not matched to a gene: 13. Germline-derived CDR1 and CDR2 are LGHNA and YNFKEQ. The CDR3 covers 17 residues. The CDR3 DNA follows: TGTGCCAGCAGCCAAGATCGGCCTAGCGGGTGGTCTGGTGAGCAGTTCTTC. This translates into CASSQDRPSGWSGEQFF.

The genes are TRBV29-1 and TRBJ2-3; 7 positions match TRBD2. The CDR3 consists of 13 residues. J gave up 6 bases and V 4 bases, and 7 bases lay outside the gene matches. Germline-derived CDR1 and CDR2 are SQVTM and ANQGSEA. The CDR3 DNA reads as TGCAGCGTTGGGACTAGGGCCACGGATACGCAGTATTTT. Protein: CSVGTRATDTQYF.